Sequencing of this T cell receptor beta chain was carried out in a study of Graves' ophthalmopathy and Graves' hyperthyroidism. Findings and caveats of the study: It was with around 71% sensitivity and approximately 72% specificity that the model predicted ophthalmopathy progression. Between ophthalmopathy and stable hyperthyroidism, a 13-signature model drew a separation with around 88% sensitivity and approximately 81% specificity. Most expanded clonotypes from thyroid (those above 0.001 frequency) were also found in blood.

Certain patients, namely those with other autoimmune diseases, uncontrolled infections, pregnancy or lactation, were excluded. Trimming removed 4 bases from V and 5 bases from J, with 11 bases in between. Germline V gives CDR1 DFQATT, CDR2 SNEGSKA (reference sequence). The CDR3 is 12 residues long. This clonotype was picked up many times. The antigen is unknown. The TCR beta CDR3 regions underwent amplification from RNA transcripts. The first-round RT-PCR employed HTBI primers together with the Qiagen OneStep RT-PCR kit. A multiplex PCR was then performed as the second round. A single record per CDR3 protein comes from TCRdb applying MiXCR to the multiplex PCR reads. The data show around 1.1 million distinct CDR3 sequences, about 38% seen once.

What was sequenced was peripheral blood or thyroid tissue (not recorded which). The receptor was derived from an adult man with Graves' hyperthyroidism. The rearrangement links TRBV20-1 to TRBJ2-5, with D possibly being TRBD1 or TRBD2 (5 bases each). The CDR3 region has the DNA TGCAGTGCTAAACGGGGCGGGGAGACCCAGTACTTC. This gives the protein CSAKRGGETQYF.